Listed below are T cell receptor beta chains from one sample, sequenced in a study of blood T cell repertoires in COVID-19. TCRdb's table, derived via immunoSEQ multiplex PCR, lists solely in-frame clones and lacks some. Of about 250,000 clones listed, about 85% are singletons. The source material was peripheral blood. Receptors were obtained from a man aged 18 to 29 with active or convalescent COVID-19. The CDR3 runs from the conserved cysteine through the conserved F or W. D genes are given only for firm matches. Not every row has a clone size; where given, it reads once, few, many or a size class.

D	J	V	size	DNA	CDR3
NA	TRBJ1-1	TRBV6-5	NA	TGTGCCAGCACCTTAAACACTGAAGCTTTCTTT	CASTLNTEAFF
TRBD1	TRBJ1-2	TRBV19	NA	TGTGCCAGTGTCGATAGGACAGGTCATGGCTACACCTTC	CASVDRTGHGYTF
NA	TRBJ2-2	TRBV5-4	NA	TGTGCCAGGGGGATACAGGGTTCCGGGGAGCTGTTTTTT	CARGIQGSGELFF
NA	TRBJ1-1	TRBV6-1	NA	TGTGCCAGCAGTGATTGGTCGGGCACTGAAGCTTTCTTT	CASSDWSGTEAFF
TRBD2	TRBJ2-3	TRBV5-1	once	TGCGCCAGCAGCTTGGGCGACGGGGGGAGAACAGATACGCAGTATTTT	CASSLGDGGRTDTQYF
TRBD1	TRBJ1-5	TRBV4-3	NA	TGCGCCAGCAGCCGAGGGACAGACAATCAGCCCCAGCATTTT	CASSRGTDNQPQHF
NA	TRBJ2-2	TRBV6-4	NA	TGTGCCAGCAGTGGAAACAGCGGTCCCGGGGAGCTGTTTTTT	CASSGNSGPGELFF
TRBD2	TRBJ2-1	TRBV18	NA	TGTGCCAGCTCACTAGAAGCGGGAGGGCCCTACAATGAGCAGTTCTTC	CASSLEAGGPYNEQFF
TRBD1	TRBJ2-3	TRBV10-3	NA	TGTGCCATCGGGCCCGGGACAGGGGCTTCTGCAGATACGCAGTATTTT	CAIGPGTGASADTQYF
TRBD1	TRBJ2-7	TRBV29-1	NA	TGCAGCGTGGGGGGGTCGAGCGGACAGGGGCTCTACGAGCAGTACTTC	CSVGGSSGQGLYEQYF
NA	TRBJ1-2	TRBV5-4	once	TGTGCCAGCAGCCAGGTCGGGGTTCTCGGCTACACCTTC	CASSQVGVLGYTF
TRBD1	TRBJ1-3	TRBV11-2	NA	TGTGCCAGCAGGGAACAGGGGCACTCTGGAAACACCATATATTTT	CASREQGHSGNTIYF
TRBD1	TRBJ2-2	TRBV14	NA	TGTGCCAGCAGCCGATACCTCGGGACAGGGGGCGGCACCGGGGAGCTGTTTTTT	CASSRYLGTGGGTGELFF
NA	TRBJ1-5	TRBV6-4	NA	TGTGCCAGCAGTGAAAGCCCAGGAACGCCCCAGCATTTT	CASSESPGTPQHF
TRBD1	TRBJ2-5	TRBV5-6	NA	TGTGCCAGCAGCTCGGACAGGGGAAACCAAGAGACCCAGTACTTC	CASSSDRGNQETQYF
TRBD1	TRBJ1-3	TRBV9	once	TGTGCCAGCAGCGTAGGGTCAGGGGGAACCATATATTTT	CASSVGSGGTIYF
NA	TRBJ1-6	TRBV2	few	TGTGCCAGCAGTGACCGGGGTCGATCACCCCTCCACTTT	CASSDRGRSPLHF
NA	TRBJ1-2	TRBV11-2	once	TGTGCCAGCAGCTTAGATGTGGCAGGATATGGCTACACCTTC	CASSLDVAGYGYTF
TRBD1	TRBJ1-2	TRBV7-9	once	TGTGCCAGCAGCCGGGACAGGGTTTGGGACTATGGCTACACCTTC	CASSRDRVWDYGYTF
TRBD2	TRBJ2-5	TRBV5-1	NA	TGCGCCAGCAGCTTATCTCTAGCGGGCGGGCAAGAGACCCAGTACTTC	CASSLSLAGGQETQYF
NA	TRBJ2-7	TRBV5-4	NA	TGTGCCAGCAGCTTGGCCGGGGACGGGGGATACGAGCAGTACTTC	CASSLAGDGGYEQYF
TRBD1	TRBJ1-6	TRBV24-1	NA	TGTGCCACCAGTCTAATTCCGGGACAGGGGGCTTCCTATAATTCACCCCTCCACTTT	CATSLIPGQGASYNSPLHF
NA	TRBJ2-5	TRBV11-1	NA	TGTGCCAGCAGCCGACTAGTCGACCCATGGACCCAGTACTTC	CASSRLVDPWTQYF
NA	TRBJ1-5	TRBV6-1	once	TGTGCCAGCAGTGAAATGGGGGGGGCGTTGGGCAATCAGCCCCAGCATTTT	CASSEMGGALGNQPQHF
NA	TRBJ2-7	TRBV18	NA	TGTGCCAGCTCGGAGAGGGCCCTGAACCCCGTCTTC	CASSERALNPVF
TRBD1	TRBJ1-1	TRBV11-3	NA	TGTGCCAGCAGCTTCCTCCACAGGGGAAGAACTGAAGCTTTCTTT	CASSFLHRGRTEAFF
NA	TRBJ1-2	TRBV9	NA	TGTGCCAGCAGCGTAGGGGCAGGGCCGGTTGGCGGCTACACCTTC	CASSVGAGPVGGYTF
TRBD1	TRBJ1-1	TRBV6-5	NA	TGTGCCAGCAGATCAGGGGGCTTGGGCACTGAAGCTTTCTTT	CASRSGGLGTEAFF
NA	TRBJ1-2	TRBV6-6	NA	TGTGCCACCAGACAGGATGGCTACACCTTC	CATRQDGYTF
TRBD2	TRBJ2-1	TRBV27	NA	TGTGCCAGCAGTTTAGTAGCGGGGGCTCCCAATGAGCAGTTCTTC	CASSLVAGAPNEQFF
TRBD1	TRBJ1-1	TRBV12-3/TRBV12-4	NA	TGTGCCAGCGAACAGGGGTTTGGCACTGAAGCTTTCTTT	CASEQGFGTEAFF
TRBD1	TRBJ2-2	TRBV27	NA	TGTGCCAGCAGTCCGGCAAGTGGGACAGGGAGCGGCACCGGGGAGCTGTTTTTT	CASSPASGTGSGTGELFF
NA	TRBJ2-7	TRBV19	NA	TGTGCCAGGGGGCCCGCACTCCACGAGCAGTACTTC	CARGPALHEQYF
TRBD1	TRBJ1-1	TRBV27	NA	TGTGCCAGCAGTTTCCGGGACAGGGCGTTTCGGGCTGAAGCTTTCTTT	CASSFRDRAFRAEAFF
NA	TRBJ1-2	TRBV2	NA	TGTGCCAGAACTAGGACAGCTAACTATGGCTACACCTTC	CARTRTANYGYTF
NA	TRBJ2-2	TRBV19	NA	TGTGCCATCAGGGACACATCGAACACCGGGGAGCTGTTTTTT	CAIRDTSNTGELFF
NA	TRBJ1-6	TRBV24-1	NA	TGTGCCACCAGCGAGGCCAGGCGCCCTAGGGAGAATTTATGGAATTCACCCCTCCACTTT	CATSEARRPRENLWNSPLHF
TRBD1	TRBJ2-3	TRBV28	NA	TGTGCCAGCAGTTTGACAGGGGGCGTGAACACAGATACGCAGTATTTT	CASSLTGGVNTDTQYF
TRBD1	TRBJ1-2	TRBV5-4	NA	TGTGCCAGCAGCTTTCCACAGGGGTTGTGGGGCTACACCTTC	CASSFPQGLWGYTF
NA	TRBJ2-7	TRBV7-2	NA	TGTGCCAGCAGCTTAGCGGATCGGGGGTCGGTCTACGAGCAGTACTTC	CASSLADRGSVYEQYF
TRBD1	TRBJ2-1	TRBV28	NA	TGTGCCAGCAGTTACCCCGGGACAGGGGTCCACAATGAGCAGTTCTTC	CASSYPGTGVHNEQFF
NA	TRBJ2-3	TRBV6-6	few	TGTGCCAGCACCCCCGCAGGGGCGAGCACAGATACGCAGTATTTT	CASTPAGASTDTQYF
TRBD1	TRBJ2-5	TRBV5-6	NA	TGTGCCAGCAGCTTGGCGGGACAGAAAACGACCCAGTACTTC	CASSLAGQKTTQYF
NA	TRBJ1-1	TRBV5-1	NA	TGCGCCAGCAGCTTGGTCGGCGGGCGATCGAACACTGAAGCTTTCTTT	CASSLVGGRSNTEAFF
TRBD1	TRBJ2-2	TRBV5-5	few	TGTGCCAGCAGCGCGCTCTTCGTGGGGACAGCGAACACCGGGGAGCTGTTTTTT	CASSALFVGTANTGELFF
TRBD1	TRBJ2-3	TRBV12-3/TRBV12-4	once	TGTGCCAGCAGTTTGACAGGGGTGGATACGCAGTATTTT	CASSLTGVDTQYF
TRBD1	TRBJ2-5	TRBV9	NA	TGTGCCAGCAGCCCGAGGGACAGGGCCCAAGAGACCCAGTACTTC	CASSPRDRAQETQYF
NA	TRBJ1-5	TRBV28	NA	TGTGCCAGCAGGTTCCCCTTGGACTATAGCAATCAGCCCCAGCATTTT	CASRFPLDYSNQPQHF
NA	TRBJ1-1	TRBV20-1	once	TGCAGTGCTAGTCAGGGGATGAACACTGAAGCTTTCTTT	CSASQGMNTEAFF
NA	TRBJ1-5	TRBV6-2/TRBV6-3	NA	TGTGCCAGCAGTTACTCGAAGGGGATTCAGCCCCAGCATTTT	CASSYSKGIQPQHF
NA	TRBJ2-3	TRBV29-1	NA	TGCAGCGTTGAAGAGCCCTTACAGGGCACTCCGGATTCTAGCACAGATACGCAGTATTTT	CSVEEPLQGTPDSSTDTQYF
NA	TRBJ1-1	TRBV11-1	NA	TGTGCCAGCAGCCAGCGACGACAGTTGAACACTGAAGCTTTCTTT	CASSQRRQLNTEAFF
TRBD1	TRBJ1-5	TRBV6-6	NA	TGTGCCAGCAGTACCTCGGACAGGGGGGATCAGCCCCAGCATTTT	CASSTSDRGDQPQHF
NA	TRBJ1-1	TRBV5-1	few	TGCGCCAGCAGGACAGCCGTTGAGAACACTGAAGCTTTCTTT	CASRTAVENTEAFF